The sequence of this T cell receptor (beta chain) was determined in a study of blood T cell repertoires in COVID-19. Turning to the study itself: T cells, B-cell-depleted T cells, or PBMCs provided the cDNA or gDNA that served as material.

The CDR3 contains 16 residues. V lost 0 bases and J lost 2, with 12 bases in between. Per the germline V gene, CDR1 is SGHRS and CDR2 is YFSETQ. The Seattle patients joined while their infection was active and were tracked longitudinally afterward. As handled by the study authors: Nucleated cell number was recorded as an estimate derived from reference gene primer amplification. TCRdb's table, derived via immunoSEQ multiplex PCR, lists solely in-frame clones and lacks some. D and trimming come from the DNA, and the V and J calls and clone size come from that table. This table has about 200,000 clones, approximately 86% appearing once.

The chain combines TRBV5-1 with TRBJ2-1; no clear D gene. The sequence was obtained from a man in his sixties with COVID-19, enrolled during active disease. Input material: peripheral blood. The DNA for the CDR3 is TGCGCCAGCAGCTTGGCCCCAGCGCCAACCTACAATGAGCAGTTCTTC. It encodes CASSLAPAPTYNEQFF.